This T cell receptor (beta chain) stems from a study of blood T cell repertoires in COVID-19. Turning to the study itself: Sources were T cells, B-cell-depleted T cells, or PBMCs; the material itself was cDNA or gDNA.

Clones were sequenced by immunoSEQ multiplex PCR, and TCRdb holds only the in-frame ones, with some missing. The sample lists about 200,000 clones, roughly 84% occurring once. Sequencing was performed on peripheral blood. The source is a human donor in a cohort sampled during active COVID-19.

This CDR3 is CASSQRGVGEQYF. CDR3 nucleotide sequence: TGTGCCAGCAGCCAACGGGGGGTGGGCGAGCAGTACTTC. V usage is TRBV3-1 (or the pseudogene TRBV3-2) and J usage is TRBJ2-7, with 7 bases lining up with TRBD2. Germline CDR1 and CDR2: LGHDT and YNNKEL (reference sequence). The trim removed 2 bases at V and 6 bases at J, leaving 4 bases unmatched. This CDR3 region has 13 residues.